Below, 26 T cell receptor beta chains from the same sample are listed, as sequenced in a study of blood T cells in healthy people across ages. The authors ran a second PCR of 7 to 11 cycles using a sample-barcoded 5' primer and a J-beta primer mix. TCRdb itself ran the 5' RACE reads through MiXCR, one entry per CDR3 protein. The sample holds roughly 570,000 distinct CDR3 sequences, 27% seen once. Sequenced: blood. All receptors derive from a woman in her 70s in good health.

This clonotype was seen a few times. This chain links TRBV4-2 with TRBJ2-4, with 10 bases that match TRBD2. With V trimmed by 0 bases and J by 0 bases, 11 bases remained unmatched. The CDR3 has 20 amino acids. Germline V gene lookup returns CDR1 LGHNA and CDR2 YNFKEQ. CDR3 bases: TGTGCCAGCAGCCAAGATAGGATAGCGGGGGGACTGCAAGCCAAAAACATTCAGTACTTC. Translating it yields CASSQDRIAGGLQAKNIQYF.

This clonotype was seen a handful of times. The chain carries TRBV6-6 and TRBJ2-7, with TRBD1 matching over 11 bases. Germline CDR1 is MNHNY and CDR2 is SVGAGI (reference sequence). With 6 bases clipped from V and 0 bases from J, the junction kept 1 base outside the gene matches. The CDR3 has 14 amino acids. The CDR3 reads CASRGQGDSYEQYF. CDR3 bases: TGTGCCAGCAGGGGACAGGGGGACTCCTACGAGCAGTACTTC.

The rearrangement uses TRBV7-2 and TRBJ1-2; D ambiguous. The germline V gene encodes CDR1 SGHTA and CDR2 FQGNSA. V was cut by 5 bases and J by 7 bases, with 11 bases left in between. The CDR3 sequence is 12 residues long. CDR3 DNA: TGTGCCAGCAGCCCCTCGGCTGCTGGCTACACCTTC. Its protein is CASSPSAAGYTF.

The CDR3 spells CASSSAYRGNGTYGYTF. The CDR3 DNA is TGTGCCAGCAGCTCAGCCTACCGCGGGAACGGAACTTATGGCTACACCTTC. The chain employs TRBV7-6 and TRBJ1-2; D uncertain. From germline, CDR1 is SGHVS and CDR2 FNYEAQ. Trimming shortened V by 4 bases and J by 5 bases, and 23 bases separated the two germline ends. The CDR3 covers 17 residues.

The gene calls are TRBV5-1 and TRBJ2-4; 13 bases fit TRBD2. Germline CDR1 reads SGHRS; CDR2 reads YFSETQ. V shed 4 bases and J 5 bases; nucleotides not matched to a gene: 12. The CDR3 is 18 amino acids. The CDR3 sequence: CASSRGLAGVASENIQYF. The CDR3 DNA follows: TGCGCCAGCAGCCGCGGACTAGCGGGGGTAGCCAGTGAAAACATTCAGTACTTC.

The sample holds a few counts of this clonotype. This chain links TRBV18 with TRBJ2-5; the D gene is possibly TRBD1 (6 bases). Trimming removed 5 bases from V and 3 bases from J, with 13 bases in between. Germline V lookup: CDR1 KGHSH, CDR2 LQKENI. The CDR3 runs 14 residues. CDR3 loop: CASSVTRGEETQYF. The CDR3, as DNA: TGTGCCAGCTCAGTCACCAGGGGAGAAGAGACCCAGTACTTC. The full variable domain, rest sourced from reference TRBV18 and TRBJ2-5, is NAGVMQNPRHLVRRRGQEARLRCSPMKGHSHVYWYRQLPEEGLKFMVYLQKENIIDESGMPKERFSAEFPKEGPSILRIQQVVRGDSAAYFCASSVTRGEETQYFGPGTRLLVL.

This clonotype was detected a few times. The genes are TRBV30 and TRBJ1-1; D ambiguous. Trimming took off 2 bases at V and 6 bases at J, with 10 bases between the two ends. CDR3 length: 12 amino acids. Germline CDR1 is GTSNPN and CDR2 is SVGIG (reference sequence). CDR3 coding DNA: TGTGCCTGGAGTCGCCTTTCGGCTGAAGCTTTCTTT. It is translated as CAWSRLSAEAFF.

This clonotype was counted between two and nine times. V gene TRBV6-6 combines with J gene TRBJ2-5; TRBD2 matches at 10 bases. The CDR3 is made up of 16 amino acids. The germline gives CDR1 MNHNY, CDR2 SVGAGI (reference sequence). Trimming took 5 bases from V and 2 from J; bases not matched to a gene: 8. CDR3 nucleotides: TGTGCCAGCAGTCATAGACTAGCGGGTAATCAAGAGACCCAGTACTTC. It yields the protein CASSHRLAGNQETQYF.

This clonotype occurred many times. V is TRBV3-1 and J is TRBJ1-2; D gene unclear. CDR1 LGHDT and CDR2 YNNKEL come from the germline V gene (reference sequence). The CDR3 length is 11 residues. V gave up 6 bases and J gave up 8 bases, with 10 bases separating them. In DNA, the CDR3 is TGTGCCAGCAGTCCCGGAGGGGGCTACACCTTC. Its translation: CASSPGGGYTF.

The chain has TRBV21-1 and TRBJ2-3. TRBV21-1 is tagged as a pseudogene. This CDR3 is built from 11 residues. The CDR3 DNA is TGTGCCAGCGGTATTCTAGATACGCAGTATTTT. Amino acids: CASGILDTQYF.

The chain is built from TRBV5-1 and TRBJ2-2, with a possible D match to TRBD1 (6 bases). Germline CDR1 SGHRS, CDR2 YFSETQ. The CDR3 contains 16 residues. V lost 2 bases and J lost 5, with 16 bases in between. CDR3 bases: TGCGCCAGCAGCTTACAGGGAAACCTAATTACCGGGGAGCTGTTTTTT. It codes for CASSLQGNLITGELFF.

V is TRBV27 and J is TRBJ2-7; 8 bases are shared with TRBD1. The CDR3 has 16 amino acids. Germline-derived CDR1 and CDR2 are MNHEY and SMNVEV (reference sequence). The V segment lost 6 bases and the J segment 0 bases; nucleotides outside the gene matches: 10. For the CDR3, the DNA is TGTGCCAGCAGCAGGACAGGGAGCTGGATCTCCTACGAGCAGTACTTC. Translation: CASSRTGSWISYEQYF.

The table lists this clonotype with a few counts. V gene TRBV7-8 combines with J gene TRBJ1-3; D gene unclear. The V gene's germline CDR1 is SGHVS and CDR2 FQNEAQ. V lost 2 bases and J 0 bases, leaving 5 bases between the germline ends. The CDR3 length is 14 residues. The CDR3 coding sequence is TGTGCCAGCAGCTTAATGAGCTCTGGAAACACCATATATTTT. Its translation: CASSLMSSGNTIYF.

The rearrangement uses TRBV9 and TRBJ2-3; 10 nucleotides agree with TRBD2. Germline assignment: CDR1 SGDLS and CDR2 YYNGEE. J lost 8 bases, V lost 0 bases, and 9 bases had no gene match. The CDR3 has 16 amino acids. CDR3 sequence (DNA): TGTGCCAGCAGCGTAGGTCCTAGCGGGGGTTTGCGTACGCAGTATTTT. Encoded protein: CASSVGPSGGLRTQYF.

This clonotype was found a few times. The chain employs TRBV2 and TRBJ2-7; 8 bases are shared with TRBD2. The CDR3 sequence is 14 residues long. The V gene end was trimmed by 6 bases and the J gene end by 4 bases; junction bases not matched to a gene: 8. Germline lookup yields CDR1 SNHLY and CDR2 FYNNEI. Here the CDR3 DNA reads TGTGCCAGCAGCCGGGGGGGATTGGGGTACGAGCAGTACTTC. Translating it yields CASSRGGLGYEQYF.

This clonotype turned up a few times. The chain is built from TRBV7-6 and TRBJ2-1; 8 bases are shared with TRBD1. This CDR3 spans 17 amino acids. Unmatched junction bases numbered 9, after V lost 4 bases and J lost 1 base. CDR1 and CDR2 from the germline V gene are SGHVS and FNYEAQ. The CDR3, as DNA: TGTGCCAGCAGCTCACGTTGGACAGGGAAATCCTACAATGAGCAGTTCTTC. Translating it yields CASSSRWTGKSYNEQFF. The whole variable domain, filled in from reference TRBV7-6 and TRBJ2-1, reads GAGVSQSPRYKVTKRGQDVALRCDPISGHVSLYWYRQALGQGPEFLTYFNYEAQQDKSGLPNDRFSAERPEGSISTLTIQRTEQRDSAMYRCASSSRWTGKSYNEQFFGPGTRLTVL.

The CDR3 nucleotides read TGTGCCAGCGGGGGCCAAGAGACCCAGTACTTC. Protein product: CASGGQETQYF. V is TRBV11-2 and J is TRBJ2-5; possibly TRBD1 or TRBD2 for D (5 bases each). Germline loops: CDR1 SGHAT, CDR2 FQNNGV. Trimming stripped 8 bases from V and 1 base from J, with 5 bases between. The CDR3 contains 11 residues.

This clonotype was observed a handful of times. This CDR3 reads CASSSVWGSGNTIYF. The CDR3 DNA reads as TGTGCCAGCAGCTCCGTGTGGGGCTCTGGAAACACCATATATTTT. V usage is TRBV7-2 and J usage is TRBJ1-3, with D unresolved. This CDR3 has 15 residues. V lost 4 bases, J lost 0 bases, and 10 bases lay in between. The V gene's germline CDR1 is SGHTA and CDR2 FQGNSA.

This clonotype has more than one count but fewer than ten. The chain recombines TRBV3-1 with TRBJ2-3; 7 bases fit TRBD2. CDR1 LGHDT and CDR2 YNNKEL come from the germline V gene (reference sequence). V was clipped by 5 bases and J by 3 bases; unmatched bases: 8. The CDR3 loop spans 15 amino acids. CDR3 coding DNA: TGTGCCAGCAGCGGCCCGGGACTATCAACAGATACGCAGTATTTT. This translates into CASSGPGLSTDTQYF.

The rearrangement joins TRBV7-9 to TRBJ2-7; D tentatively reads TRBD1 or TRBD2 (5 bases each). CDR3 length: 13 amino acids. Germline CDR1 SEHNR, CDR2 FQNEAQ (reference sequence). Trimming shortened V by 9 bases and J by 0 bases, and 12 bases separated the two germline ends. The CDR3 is CASLRDGSYEQYF. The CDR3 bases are TGTGCCAGTCTAAGGGACGGCTCCTACGAGCAGTACTTC.

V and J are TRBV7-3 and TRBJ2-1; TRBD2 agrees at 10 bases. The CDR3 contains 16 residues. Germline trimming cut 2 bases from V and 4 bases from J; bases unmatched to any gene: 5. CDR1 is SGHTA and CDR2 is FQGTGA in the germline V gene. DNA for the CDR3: TGTGCCAGCAGCTTATTGGTAGCGGGGGGATACAATGAGCAGTTCTTC. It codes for CASSLLVAGGYNEQFF.

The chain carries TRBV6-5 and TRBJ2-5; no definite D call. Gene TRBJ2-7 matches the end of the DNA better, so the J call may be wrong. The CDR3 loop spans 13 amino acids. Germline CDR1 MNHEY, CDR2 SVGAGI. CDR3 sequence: CASSYSRFHEQYF. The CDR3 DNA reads TGTGCCAGCAGTTACTCCAGGTTCCACGAGCAGTACTTC.

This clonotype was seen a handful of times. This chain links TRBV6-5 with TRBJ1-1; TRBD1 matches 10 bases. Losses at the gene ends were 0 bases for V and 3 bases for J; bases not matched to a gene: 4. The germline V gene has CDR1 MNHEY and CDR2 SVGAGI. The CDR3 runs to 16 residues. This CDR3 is CASSYSVGQGYTEAFF. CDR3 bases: TGTGCCAGCAGTTACTCGGTGGGACAGGGGTACACTGAAGCTTTCTTT.

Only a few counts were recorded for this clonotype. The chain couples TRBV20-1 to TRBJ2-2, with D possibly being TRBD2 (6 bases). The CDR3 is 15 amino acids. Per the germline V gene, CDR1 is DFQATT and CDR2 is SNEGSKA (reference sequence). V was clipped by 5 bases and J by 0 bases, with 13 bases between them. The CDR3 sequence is CSAPTGVANTGELFF. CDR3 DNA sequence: TGCAGTGCTCCCACGGGGGTGGCGAACACCGGGGAGCTGTTTTTT.

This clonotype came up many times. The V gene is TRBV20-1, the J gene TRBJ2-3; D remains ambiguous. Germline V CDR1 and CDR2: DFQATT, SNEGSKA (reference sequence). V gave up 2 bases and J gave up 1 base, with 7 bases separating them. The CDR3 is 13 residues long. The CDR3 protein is CSARWDGTDTQYF. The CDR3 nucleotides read TGCAGTGCTAGATGGGATGGCACAGATACGCAGTATTTT.

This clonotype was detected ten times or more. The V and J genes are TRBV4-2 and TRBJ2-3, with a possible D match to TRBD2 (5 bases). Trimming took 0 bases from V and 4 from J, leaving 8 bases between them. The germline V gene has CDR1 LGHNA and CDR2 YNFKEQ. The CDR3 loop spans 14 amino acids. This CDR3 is CASSQDRGSDTQYF. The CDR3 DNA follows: TGTGCCAGCAGCCAAGACCGCGGGTCAGATACGCAGTATTTT.